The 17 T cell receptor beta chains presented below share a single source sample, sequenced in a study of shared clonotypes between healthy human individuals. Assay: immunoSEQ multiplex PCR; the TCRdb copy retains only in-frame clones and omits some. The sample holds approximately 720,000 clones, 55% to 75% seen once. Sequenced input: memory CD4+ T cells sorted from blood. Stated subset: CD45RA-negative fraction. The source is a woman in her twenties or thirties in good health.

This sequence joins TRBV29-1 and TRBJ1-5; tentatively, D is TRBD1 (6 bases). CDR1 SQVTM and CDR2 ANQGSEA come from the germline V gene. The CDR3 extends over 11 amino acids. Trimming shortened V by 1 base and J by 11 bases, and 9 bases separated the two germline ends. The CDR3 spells CSVEVAGAQHF. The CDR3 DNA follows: TGCAGCGTTGAAGTGGCAGGGGCCCAGCATTTT.

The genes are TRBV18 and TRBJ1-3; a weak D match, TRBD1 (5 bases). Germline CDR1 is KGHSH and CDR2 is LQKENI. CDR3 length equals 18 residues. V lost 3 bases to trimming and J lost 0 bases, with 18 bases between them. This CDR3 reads CASSPRGSGPSSGNTIYF. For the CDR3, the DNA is TGTGCCAGCTCACCGCGCGGGTCGGGGCCTAGCTCTGGAAACACCATATATTTT.

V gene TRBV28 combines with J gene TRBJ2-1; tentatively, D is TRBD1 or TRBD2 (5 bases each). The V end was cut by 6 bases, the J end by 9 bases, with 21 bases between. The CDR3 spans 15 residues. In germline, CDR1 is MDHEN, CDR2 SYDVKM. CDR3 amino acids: CASRRDPLESGEQFF. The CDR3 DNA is TGTGCCAGCAGAAGGGACCCGTTAGAGTCCGGTGAGCAGTTCTTC.

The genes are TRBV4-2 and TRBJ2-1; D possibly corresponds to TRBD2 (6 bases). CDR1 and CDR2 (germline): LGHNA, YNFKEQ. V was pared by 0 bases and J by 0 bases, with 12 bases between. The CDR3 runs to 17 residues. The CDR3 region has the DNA TGTGCCAGCAGCCAAGACCCCGGGAGAAGCTCCTACAATGAGCAGTTCTTC. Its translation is CASSQDPGRSSYNEQFF.

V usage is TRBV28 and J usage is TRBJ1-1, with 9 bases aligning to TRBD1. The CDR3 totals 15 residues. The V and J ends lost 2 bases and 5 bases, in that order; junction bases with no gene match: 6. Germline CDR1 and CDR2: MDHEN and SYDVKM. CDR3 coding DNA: TGTGCCAGCAGTTTACACGGACAGGGGAGAACTGAAGCTTTCTTT. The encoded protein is CASSLHGQGRTEAFF.

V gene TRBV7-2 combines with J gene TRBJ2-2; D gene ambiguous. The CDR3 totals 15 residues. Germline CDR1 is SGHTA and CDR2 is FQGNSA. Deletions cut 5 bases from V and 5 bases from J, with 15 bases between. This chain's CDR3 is CASSRIALLTGELFF. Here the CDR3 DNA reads TGTGCCAGCAGCCGAATAGCACTTTTGACCGGGGAGCTGTTTTTT. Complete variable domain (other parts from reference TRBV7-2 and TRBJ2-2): GAGVSQSPSNKVTEKGKDVELRCDPISGHTALYWYRQSLGQGLEFLIYFQGNSAPDKSGLPSDRFSAERTGGSVSTLTIQRTQQEDSAVYLCASSRIALLTGELFFGEGSRLTVL.

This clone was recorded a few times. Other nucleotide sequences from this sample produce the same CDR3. The CDR3 DNA is TGTGCCAGCAGCATACAGGTAAACACTGAAGCTTTCTTT. Protein sequence: CASSIQVNTEAFF. The chain recombines TRBV5-4 with TRBJ1-1; maybe TRBD1 (5 bases). V was pared by 4 bases and J by 2 bases, with 9 bases between. This CDR3 has 13 amino acids. CDR1 is SGHNT and CDR2 is YYREEE in the germline V gene (reference sequence).

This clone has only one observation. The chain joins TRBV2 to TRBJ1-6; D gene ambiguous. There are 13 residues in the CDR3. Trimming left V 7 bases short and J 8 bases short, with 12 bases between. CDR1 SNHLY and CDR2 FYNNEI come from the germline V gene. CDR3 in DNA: TGTGCCAGCACGGACCAGGTTGATTCACCCCTCCACTTT. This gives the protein CASTDQVDSPLHF.

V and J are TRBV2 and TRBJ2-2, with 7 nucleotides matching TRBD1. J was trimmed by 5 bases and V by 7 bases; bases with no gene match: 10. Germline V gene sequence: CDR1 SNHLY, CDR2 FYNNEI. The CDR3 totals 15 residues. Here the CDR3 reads CASKPDRVGTGELFF. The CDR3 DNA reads TGTGCCAGCAAACCCGACAGGGTGGGAACCGGGGAGCTGTTTTTT.

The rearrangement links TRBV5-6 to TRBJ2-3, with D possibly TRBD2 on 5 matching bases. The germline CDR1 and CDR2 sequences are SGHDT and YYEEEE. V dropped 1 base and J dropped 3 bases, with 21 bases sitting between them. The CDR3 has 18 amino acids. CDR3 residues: CASSLLSGSSRLTDTQYF. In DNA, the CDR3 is TGTGCCAGCAGCTTGCTATCGGGGAGCAGTCGGTTGACAGATACGCAGTATTTT.

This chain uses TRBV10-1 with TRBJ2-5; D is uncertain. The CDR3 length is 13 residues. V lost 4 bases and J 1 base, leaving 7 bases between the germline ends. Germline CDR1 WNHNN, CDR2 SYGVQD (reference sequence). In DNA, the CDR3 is TGCGCCAGCAGTGCGGATGTCCAAGAGACCCAGTACTTC. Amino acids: CASSADVQETQYF.

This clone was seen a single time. In DNA form, the CDR3 reads TGTGCCAGCAGTCCACAGGGGAGAGGTAACACCGGGGAGCTGTTTTTT. Translation: CASSPQGRGNTGELFF. This chain uses TRBV6-6 with TRBJ2-2; 7 nucleotides match TRBD1. The V segment lost 5 bases and the J segment 2 bases; nucleotides outside the gene matches: 8. This CDR3 is 16 amino acids long. Looked up from germline, CDR1 is MNHNY and CDR2 is SVGAGI (reference sequence).

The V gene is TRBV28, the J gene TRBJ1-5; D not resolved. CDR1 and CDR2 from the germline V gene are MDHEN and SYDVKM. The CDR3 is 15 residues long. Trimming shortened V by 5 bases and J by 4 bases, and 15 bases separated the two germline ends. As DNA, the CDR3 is TGTGCCAGCAGTCCCTCGCTTGGGCTGAATCAGCCCCAGCATTTT. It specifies CASSPSLGLNQPQHF.

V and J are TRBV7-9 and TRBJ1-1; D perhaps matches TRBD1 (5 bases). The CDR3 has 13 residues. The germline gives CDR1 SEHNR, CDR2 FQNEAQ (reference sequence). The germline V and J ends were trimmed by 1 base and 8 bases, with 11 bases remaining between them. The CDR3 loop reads CASSLEWGPEAFF. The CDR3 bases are TGTGCCAGCAGCTTAGAGTGGGGACCCGAAGCTTTCTTT.

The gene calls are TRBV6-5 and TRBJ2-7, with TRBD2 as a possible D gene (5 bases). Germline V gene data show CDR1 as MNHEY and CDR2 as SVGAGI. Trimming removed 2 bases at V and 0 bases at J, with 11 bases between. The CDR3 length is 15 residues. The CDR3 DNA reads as TGTGCCAGCAGTTACCGAGGAGGATTCTCCTACGAGCAGTACTTC. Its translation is CASSYRGGFSYEQYF.

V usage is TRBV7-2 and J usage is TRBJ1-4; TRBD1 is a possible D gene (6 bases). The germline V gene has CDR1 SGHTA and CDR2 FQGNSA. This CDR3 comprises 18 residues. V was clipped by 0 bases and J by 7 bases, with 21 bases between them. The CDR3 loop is CASSLALTATGLAEKLFF. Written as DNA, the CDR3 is TGTGCCAGCAGCTTAGCTTTGACGGCAACAGGGCTCGCTGAAAAACTGTTTTTT.

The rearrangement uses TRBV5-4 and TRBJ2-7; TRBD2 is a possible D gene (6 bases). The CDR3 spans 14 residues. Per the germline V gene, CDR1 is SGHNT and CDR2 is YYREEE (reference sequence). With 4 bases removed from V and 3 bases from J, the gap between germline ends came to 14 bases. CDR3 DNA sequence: TGTGCCAGCAGCCACCTGGTAGCGGACTACGAGCAGTACTTC. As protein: CASSHLVADYEQYF.